This paragraph reports one TCR beta chain. Antigen: not known. One junction end does not reproduce the germline sequence, and a read error may be involved. The CDR3 spans 16 residues. Germline assignment: CDR1 MNHNY and CDR2 SVGAGI (reference sequence). The sample originates from a study of T cells after yellow fever vaccination. Study observations and caveats: Just a small share of clonotypes turned up in the CD4 compartment as well as the CD8 compartment. Contamination by abundant bulk-population clonotypes could be present in FACS-sorted repertoires.

Template switching by 5'RACE produced TCR cDNA, adding a universal primer site and UMIs. TCRdb reprocessed the 5' RACE reads with MiXCR, giving one entry per CDR3 protein. The table lists some 300,000 distinct CDR3 sequences, less than 9.5% of them singletons. This specimen consisted of CD4+ T cells sorted from PBMCs, obtained 5 days after the yellow fever booster vaccination. This clonotype was sampled from a man between 18 and 35 years old who received the YFV17D yellow fever vaccine. The rearrangement links TRBV6-6 to TRBJ2-4; 14 nucleotides line up with TRBD2. The CDR3 sequence is CASSYPPGTSGGGFDF. The CDR3 DNA follows: TGTGCCAGCAGTTACCCTCCCGGGACTAGCGGGGGAGGTTTTGACTTC.